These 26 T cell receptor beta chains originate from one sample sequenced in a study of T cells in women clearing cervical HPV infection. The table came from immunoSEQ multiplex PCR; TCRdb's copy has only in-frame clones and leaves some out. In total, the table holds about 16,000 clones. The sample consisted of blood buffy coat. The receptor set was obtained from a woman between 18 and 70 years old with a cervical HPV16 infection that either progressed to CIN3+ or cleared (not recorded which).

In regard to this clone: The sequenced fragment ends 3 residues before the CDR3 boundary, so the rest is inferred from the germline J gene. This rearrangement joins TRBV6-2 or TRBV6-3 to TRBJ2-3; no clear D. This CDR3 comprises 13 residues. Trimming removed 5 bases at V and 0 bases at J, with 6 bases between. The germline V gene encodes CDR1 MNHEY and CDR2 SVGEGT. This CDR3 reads CASSLGSTDTQYF. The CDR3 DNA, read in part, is TGTGCCAGCAGTCTCGGTAGCACAGATACG.

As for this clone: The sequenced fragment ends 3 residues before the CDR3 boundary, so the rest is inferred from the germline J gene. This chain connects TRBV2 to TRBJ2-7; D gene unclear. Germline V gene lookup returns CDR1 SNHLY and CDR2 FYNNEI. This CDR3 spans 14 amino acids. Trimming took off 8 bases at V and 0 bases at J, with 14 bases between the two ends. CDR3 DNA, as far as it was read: TGTGCCAGCGGTAGCCGCGGCAGCTCCTACGAG. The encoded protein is CASGSRGSSYE. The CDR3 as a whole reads CASGSRGSSYEQYF.

The CDR3 loop reads CAISQNRDRSLTGANVLFF. CDR3 DNA (partial): TGTGCCATCAGCCAAAACCGGGACAGGTCTCTTACTGGGGCCAACGTG. V gene TRBV10-3 combines with J gene TRBJ2-2; 8 bases line up with TRBD1. The read finishes 3 residues shy of the CDR3 end, and the germline J gene is used to complete it. This CDR3 contains 19 residues. Germline V gene data show CDR1 as ENHRY and CDR2 as SYGVKD.

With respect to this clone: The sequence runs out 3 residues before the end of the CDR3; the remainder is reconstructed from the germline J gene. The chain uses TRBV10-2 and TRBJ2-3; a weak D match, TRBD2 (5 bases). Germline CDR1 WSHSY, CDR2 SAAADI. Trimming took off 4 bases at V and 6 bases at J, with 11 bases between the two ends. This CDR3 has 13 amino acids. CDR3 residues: CASSVGGWDTQYF. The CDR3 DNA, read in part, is TGCGCCAGCAGTGTGGGCGGGTGGGATACG.

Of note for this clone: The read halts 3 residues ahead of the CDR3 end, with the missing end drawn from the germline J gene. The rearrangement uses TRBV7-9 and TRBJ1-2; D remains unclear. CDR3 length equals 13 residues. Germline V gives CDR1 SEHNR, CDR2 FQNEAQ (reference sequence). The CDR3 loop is CASSQTVDYTYTF. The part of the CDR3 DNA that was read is TGTGCCAGCAGCCAAACCGTGGACTATACC. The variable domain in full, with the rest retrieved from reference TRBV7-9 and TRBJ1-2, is DTGVSQNPRHKITKRGQNVTFRCDPISEHNRLYWYRQTLGQGPEFLTYFQNEAQLEKSRLLSDRFSAERPKGSFSTLEIQRTEQGDSAMYLCASSQTVDYTYTFGSGTRLTVV.

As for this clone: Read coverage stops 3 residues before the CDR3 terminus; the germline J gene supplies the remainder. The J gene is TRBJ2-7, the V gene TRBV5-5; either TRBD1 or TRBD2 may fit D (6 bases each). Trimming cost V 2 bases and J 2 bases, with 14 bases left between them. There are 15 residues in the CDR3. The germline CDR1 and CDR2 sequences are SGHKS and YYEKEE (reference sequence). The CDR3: CASSLGGTTAYEQYF. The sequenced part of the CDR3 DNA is TGTGCCAGCAGCTTAGGAGGGACAACCGCCTACGAG.

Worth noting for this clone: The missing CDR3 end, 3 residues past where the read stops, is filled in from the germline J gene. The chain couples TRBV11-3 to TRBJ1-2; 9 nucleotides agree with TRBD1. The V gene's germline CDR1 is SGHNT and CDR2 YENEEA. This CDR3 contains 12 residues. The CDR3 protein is CASSRTGEGYTF. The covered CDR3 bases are TGTGCCAGCAGCAGGACAGGGGAGGGC.

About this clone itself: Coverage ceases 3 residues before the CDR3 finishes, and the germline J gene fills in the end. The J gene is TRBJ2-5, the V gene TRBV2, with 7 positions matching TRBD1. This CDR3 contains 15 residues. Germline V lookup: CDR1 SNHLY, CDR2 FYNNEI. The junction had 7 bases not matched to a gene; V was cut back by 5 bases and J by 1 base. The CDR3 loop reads CASSPLRQGQETQYF. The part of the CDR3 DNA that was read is TGTGCCAGCAGTCCTTTAAGACAGGGCCAAGAGACC.

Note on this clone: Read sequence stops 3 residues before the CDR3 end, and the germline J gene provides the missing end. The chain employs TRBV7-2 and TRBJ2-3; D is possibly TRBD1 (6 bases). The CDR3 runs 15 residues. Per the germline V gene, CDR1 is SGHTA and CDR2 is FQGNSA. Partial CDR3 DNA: TGTGCCAGCAGCTTAGCCCTGGACAGCAATCAGCCG. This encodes CASSLALDSNQP. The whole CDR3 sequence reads CASSLALDSNQPQYF.

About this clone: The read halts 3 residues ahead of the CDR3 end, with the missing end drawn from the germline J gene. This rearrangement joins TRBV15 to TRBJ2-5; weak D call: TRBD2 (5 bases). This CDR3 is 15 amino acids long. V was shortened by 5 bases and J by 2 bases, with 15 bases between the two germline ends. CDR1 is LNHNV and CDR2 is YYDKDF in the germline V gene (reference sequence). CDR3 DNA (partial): TGTGCCACCAGCCCGAGAAGCGGCGGTCAAGAGACC. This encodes CATSPRSGGQET. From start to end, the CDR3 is CATSPRSGGQETQYF.

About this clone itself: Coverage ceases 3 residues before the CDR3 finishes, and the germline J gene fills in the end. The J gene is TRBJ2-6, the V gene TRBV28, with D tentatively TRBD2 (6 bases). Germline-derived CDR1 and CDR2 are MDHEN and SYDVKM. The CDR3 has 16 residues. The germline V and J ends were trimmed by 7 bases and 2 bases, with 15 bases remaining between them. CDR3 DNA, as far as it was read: TGTGCCAGCACGGAACGCGGGGCGCCTGGGGCCAACGTC. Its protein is CASTERGAPGANV. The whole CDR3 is CASTERGAPGANVLTF. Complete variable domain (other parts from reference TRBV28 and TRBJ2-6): DVKVTQSSRYLVKRTGEKVFLECVQDMDHENMFWYRQDPGLGLRLIYFSYDVKMKEKGDIPEGYSVSREKKERFSLILESASTNQTSMYLCASTERGAPGANVLTFGAGSRLTVL.

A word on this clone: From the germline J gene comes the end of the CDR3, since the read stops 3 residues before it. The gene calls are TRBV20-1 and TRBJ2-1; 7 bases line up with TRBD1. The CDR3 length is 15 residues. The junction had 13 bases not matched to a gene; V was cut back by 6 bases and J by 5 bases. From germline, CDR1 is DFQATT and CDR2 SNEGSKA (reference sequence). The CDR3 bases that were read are TGCAGTGCCGACCCCGGGACAGTGAAACACAATGAG. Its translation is CSADPGTVKHNE. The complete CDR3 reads CSADPGTVKHNEQFF.

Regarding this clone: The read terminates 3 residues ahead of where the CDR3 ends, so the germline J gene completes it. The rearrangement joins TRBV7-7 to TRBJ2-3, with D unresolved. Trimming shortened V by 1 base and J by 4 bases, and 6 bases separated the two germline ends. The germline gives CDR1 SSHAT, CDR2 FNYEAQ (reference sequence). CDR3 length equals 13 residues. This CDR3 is CASSLEGADTQYF. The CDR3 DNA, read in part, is TGTGCCAGCAGCTTAGAGGGTGCAGATACG.

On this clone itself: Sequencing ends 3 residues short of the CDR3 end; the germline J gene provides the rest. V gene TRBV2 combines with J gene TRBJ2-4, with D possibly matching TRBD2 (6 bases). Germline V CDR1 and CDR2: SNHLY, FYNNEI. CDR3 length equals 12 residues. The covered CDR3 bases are TGTGCCAGCAGTGAGTTGGACTATGGT. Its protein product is CASSELDYG. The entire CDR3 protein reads CASSELDYGQYF.

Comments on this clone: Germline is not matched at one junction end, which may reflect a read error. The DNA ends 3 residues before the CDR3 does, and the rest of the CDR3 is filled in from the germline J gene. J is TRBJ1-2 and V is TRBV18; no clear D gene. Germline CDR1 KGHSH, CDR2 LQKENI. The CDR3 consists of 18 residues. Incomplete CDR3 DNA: TGTGCCAGTTCACCGGGTAGTGGTAGCGGGAGGGCCCGAGATACC. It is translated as CASSPGSGSGRARDT. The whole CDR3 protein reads CASSPGSGSGRARDTYTF.

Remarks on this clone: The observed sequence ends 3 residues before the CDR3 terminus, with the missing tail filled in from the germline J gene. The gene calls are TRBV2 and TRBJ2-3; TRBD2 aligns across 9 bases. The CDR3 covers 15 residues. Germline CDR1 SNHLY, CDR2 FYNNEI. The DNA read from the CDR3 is TGTGCCAGCAGCCCTGAGGGCGGGAGGGGGCAGCCG. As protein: CASSPEGGRGQP. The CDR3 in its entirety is CASSPEGGRGQPQYF.

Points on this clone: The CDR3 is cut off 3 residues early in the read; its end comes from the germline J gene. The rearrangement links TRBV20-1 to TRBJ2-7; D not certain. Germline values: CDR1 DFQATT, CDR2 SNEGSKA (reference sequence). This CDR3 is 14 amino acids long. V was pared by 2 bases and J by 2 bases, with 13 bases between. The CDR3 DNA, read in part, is TGCAGTGCTAGAATGCCGGGTTCTACCTACGAG. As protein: CSARMPGSTYE. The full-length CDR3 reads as CSARMPGSTYEQYF.

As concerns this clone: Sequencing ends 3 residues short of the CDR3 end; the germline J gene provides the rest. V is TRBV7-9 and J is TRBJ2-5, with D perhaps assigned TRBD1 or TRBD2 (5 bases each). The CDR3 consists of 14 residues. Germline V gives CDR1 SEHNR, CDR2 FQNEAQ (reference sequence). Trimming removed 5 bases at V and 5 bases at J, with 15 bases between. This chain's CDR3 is CASSRNEGWETQYF. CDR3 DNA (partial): TGTGCCAGCAGCCGAAATGAGGGGTGGGAGACC.

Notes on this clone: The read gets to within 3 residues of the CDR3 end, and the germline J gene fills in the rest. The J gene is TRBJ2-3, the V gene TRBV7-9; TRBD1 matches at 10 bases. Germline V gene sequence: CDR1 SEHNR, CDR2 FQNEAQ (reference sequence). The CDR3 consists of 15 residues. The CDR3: CASSLTGGREQPQYF. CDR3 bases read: TGTGCCAGCAGCTTGACAGGGGGCCGCGAACAGCCG.

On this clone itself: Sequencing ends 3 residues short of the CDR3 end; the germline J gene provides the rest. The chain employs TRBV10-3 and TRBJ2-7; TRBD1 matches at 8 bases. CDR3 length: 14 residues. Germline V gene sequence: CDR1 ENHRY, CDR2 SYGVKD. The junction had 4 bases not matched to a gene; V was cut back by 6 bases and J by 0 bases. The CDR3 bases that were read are TGTGCCATCAGGAAACAGGGGGTCTCCTACGAG. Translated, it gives CAIRKQGVSYE. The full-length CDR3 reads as CAIRKQGVSYEQYF.

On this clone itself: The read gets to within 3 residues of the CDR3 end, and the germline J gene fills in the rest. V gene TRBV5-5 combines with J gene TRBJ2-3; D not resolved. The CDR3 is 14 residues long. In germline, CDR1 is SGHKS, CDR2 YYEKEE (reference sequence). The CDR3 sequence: CASSFLGYQETQYF. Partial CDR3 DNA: TGTGCCAGCAGCTTTCTCGGGTACCAAGAGACG.

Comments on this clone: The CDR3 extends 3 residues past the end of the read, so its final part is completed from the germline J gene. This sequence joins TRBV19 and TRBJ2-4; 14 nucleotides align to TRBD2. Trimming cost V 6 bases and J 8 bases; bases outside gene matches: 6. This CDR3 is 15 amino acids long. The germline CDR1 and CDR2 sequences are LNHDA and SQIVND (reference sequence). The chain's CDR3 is CASRTSGGARDIQYF. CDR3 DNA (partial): TGTGCCAGTAGGACTAGCGGGGGGGCCCGGGACATT.

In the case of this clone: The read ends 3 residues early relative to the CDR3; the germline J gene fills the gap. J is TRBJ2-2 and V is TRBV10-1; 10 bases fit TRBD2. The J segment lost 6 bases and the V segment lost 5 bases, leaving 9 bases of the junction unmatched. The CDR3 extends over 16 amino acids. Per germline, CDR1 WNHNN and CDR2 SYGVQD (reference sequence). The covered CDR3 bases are TGCGCCAGCAGTTCCGGGACTAGCGACTCCCCCGGGGAG. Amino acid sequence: CASSSGTSDSPGE. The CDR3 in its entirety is CASSSGTSDSPGELFF.

This chain's CDR3 is CAWSGQGSQPQHF. The DNA read from the CDR3 is TGTGCCTGGAGTGGGCAGGGTAGTCAGCCC. The V and J genes are TRBV30 and TRBJ1-5, with a tentative D call TRBD1 (5 bases). The read terminates 3 residues before the CDR3 end, so the remaining end is supplied by the germline J gene. CDR1 is GTSNPN and CDR2 is SVGIG in the germline V gene (reference sequence). The CDR3 is 13 residues long. V was trimmed by 1 base and J by 6 bases, leaving 10 bases between them. Combining the CDR3 with reference TRBV30 and TRBJ1-5 gives the whole variable domain SQTIHQWPATLVQPVGSPLSLECTVEGTSNPNLYWYRQAAGRGLQLLFYSVGIGQISSEVPQNLSASRPQDRQFILSSKKLLLSDSGFYLCAWSGQGSQPQHFGDGTRLSIL.

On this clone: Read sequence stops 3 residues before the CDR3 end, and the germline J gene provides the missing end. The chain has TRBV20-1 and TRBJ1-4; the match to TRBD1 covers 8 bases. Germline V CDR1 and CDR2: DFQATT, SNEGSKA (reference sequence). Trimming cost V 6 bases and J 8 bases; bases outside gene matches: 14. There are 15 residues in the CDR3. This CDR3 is CSASPGQGLREKLFF. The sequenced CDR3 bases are TGCAGTGCCAGCCCAGGACAGGGACTTCGAGAAAAA.

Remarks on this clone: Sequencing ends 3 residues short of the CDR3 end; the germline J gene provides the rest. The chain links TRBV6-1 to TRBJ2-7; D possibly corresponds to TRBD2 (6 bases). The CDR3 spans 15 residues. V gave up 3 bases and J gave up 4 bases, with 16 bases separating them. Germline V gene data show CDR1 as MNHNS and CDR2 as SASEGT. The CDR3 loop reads CASSDPAGGWYEQYF. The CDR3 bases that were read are TGTGCCAGCAGTGACCCGGCCGGAGGGTGGTACGAG.